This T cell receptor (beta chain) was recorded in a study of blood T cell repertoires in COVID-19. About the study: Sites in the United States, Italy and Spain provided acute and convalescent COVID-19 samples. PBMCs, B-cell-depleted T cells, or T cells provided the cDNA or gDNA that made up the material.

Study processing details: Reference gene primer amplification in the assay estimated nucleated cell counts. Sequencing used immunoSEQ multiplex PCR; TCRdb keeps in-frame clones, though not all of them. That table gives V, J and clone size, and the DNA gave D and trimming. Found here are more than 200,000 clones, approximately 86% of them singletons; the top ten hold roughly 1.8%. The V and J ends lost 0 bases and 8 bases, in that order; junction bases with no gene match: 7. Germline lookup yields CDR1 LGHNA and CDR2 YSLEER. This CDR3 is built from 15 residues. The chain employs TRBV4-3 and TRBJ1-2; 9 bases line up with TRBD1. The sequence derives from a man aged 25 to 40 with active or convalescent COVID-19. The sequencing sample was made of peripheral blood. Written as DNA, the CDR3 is TGCGCCAGCAGCCAAGATATAGGGACAGGGCAAGGCTACACCTTC. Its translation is CASSQDIGTGQGYTF.